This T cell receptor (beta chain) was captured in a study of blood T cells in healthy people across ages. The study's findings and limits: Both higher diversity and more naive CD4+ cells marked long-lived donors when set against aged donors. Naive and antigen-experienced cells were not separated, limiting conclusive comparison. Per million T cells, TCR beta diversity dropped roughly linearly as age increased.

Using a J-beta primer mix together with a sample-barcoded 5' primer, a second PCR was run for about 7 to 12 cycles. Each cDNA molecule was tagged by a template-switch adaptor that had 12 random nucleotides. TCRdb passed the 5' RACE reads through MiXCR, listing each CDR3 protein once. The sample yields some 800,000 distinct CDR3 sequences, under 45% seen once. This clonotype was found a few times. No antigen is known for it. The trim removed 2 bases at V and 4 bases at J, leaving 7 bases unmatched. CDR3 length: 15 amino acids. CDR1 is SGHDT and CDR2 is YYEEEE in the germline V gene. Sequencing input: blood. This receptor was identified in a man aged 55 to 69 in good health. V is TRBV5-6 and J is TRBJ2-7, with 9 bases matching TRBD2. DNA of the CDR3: TGTGCCAGCAGCTTTAAGCGGGGGGTCCCATACGAGCAGTACTTC. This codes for CASSFKRGVPYEQYF. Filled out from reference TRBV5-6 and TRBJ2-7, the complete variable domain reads DAGVTQSPTHLIKTRGQQVTLRCSPKSGHDTVSWYQQALGQGPQFIFQYYEEEERQRGNFPDRFSGHQFPNYSSELNVNALLLGDSALYLCASSFKRGVPYEQYFGPGTRLTVT.